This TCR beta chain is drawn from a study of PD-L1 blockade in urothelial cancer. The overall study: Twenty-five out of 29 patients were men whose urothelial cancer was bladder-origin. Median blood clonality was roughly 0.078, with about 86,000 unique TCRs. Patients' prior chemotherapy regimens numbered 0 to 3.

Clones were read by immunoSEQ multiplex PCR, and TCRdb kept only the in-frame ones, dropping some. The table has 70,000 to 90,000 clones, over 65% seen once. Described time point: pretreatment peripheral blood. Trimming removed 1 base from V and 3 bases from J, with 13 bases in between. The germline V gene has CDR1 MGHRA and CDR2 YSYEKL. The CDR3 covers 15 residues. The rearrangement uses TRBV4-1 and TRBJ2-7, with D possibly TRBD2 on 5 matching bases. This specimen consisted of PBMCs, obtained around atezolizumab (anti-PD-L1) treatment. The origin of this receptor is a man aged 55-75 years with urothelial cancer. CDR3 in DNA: TGCGCCAGCAGCCAAGCCTGGGATGGAGGCTACGAGCAGTACTTC. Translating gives CASSQAWDGGYEQYF.